The clone carrying this T cell receptor (beta chain) was seen more than once but under ten times. Its cognate antigen is unknown. Libraries were made from RNA as TCR cDNA, using a modified protocol. TCRdb fed the 5' RACE reads into MiXCR, producing one record per CDR3 protein. The sample shows roughly 340,000 distinct CDR3 sequences, roughly 31% of them seen only once. Six healthy women, forming three identical twin pairs, donated samples. The ends were cut back, 4 bases at V and 11 bases at J, with 16 bases in the middle. The CDR3 length is 13 residues. The V gene's germline CDR1 is SGDLS and CDR2 YYNGEE. The sample comes from a study of identical twins' blood T cells. Study-level background: Roughly 50 million reads came from about 12 libraries, six alpha, six beta. Findings and caveats of the study: Twins reportedly had markedly more similar V usage than unrelated donors, even among out-of-frame TCRbeta clonotypes.

The sample taken for sequencing was PBMCs. This sequence originates from a woman aged 18-55 years in good health. The gene calls are TRBV9 and TRBJ1-5; D is possibly TRBD1 (5 bases). In nucleotides, the CDR3 is TGTGCCAGCAGCCAAGGGGACTCCGAGTCCCAGCATTTT. Its protein product is CASSQGDSESQHF.